This T cell receptor beta chain was retrieved from a study of response to subunit inactivated influenza vaccine. Notes on the study in general: Authors suggested few new T cells are recruited by each seasonal influenza vaccination.

MiXCR, applied by TCRdb to the RT-PCR reads, yields one record per CDR3 protein. This table holds 600,000 to 850,000 distinct CDR3 sequences, 14% found once. There are many counts of this clonotype. Its specificity is unknown. The germline CDR1 and CDR2 sequences are KGHSH and LQKENI. Trimming shortened V by 5 bases and J by 7 bases, and 18 bases separated the two germline ends. The CDR3 is made up of 15 amino acids. The chain couples TRBV18 to TRBJ2-1; D may match TRBD1 or TRBD2 (5 bases each). The sequencing here drew on PBMCs from blood, taken around 15 days before vaccination. The source is a man between 50 and 59 years old who received an inactivated influenza vaccine. The CDR3 DNA reads as TGTGCCAGCTCATGGGACGGCGTCCCTGGGAATGAGCAGTTCTTC. Translation gives CASSWDGVPGNEQFF.